These 5 T cell receptor beta chains share one sample of origin, sequenced in a study of blood T cell repertoires in COVID-19. The data were produced by immunoSEQ multiplex PCR, yet TCRdb's version contains in-frame clones alone and is incomplete. The sample consists of around 94,000 clones, approximately 90% of them appearing once. Sequences were obtained from peripheral blood. These receptors came from a woman between 45 and 60 years old with COVID-19, enrolled during active disease.

The gene calls are TRBV3-1 (or the pseudogene TRBV3-2) and TRBJ2-1, with D perhaps TRBD2 (6 bases). Per the germline V gene, CDR1 is LGHDT and CDR2 is YNNKEL (reference sequence). This CDR3 is 14 amino acids long. V lost 5 bases, J lost 4 bases, and 12 bases lay in between. The CDR3 here is CASSGRTAYNEQFF. The CDR3 DNA sequence: TGTGCCAGCAGCGGGAGGACTGCATACAATGAGCAGTTCTTC.

This sequence joins TRBV7-6 and TRBJ1-1; D is unresolved. V lost 5 bases to trimming and J lost 3 bases, with 4 bases between them. The CDR3 has 11 residues. Germline lookup yields CDR1 SGHVS and CDR2 FNYEAQ. The CDR3 DNA reads TGTGCCAGCAGCACTTACACTGAAGCTTTCTTT. It translates to CASSTYTEAFF.

This clone is a singleton in its sample. This sequence joins TRBV11-2 and TRBJ2-4; a weak D match, TRBD2 (6 bases). The germline V gene encodes CDR1 SGHAT and CDR2 FQNNGV. Trimming shortened V by 1 base and J by 3 bases, and 10 bases separated the two germline ends. This CDR3 contains 15 residues. The CDR3 nucleotides read TGTGCCAGCAGCTTAGCGGGGGTGGGCAAAAACATTCAGTACTTC. This gives the protein CASSLAGVGKNIQYF.

The CDR3 nucleotides read TGTGCCAGCATAGGGACAGGGTGGCATGGCTACACCTTC. This encodes CASIGTGWHGYTF. V usage is TRBV28 and J usage is TRBJ1-2; the match to TRBD1 covers 9 bases. The V segment lost 7 bases and the J segment 6 bases; nucleotides outside the gene matches: 6. CDR3 length equals 13 residues. CDR1 is MDHEN, CDR2 SYDVKM, per germline.

V is TRBV30 and J is TRBJ1-2, with TRBD1 matching 7 bases. Germline V gene lookup returns CDR1 GTSNPN and CDR2 SVGIG (reference sequence). The CDR3 extends over 13 amino acids. The V and J ends lost 3 bases and 7 bases, in that order; junction bases with no gene match: 8. The CDR3: CAWSPNRGIGYTF. In DNA form, the CDR3 reads TGTGCCTGGAGCCCCAACAGGGGAATTGGCTACACCTTC.